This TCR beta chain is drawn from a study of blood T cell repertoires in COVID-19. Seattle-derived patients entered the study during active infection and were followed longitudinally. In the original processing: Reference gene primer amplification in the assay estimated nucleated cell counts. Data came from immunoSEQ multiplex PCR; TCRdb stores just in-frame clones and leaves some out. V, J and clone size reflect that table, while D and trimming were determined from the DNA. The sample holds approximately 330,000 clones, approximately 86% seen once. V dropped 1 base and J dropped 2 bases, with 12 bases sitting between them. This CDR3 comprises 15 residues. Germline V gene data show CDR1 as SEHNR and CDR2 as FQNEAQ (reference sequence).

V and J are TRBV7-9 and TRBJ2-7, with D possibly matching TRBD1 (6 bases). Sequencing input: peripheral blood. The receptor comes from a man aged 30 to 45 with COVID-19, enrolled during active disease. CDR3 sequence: CASSLVPTGTYEQYF. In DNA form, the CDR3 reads TGTGCCAGCAGCTTAGTCCCGACAGGAACCTACGAGCAGTACTTC.